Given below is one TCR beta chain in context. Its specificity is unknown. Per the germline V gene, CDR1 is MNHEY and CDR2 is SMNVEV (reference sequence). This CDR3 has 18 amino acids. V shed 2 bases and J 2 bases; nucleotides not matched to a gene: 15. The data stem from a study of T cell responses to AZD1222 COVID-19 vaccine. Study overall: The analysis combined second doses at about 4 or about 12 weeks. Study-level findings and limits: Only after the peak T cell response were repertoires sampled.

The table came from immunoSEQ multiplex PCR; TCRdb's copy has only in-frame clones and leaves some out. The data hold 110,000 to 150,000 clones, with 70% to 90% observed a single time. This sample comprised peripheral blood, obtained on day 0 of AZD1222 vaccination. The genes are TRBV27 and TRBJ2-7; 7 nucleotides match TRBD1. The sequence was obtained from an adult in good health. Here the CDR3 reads CASSLKLTVTGETYEQYF. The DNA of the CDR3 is TGTGCCAGCAGTTTAAAGTTAACGGTCACAGGGGAGACCTACGAGCAGTACTTC.